Below, 30 T cell receptor beta chains from the same sample are listed, as sequenced in a study of cytomegalovirus exposure and HLA in healthy donors. PCR used 60 Vbeta primers and 13 Jbeta primers. Assay: immunoSEQ multiplex PCR; the TCRdb copy retains only in-frame clones and omits some. The sample includes some 98,000 clones, over 70% of them seen just once. The specimen was PBMCs. These receptors were taken from a young man in good health and CMV-seropositive.

The chain recombines TRBV30 with TRBJ1-6, with no clear D. Trimming cost V 5 bases and J 1 base, with 6 bases left between them. The length of the CDR3 is 13 residues. CDR1 is GTSNPN, CDR2 SVGIG, per germline (reference sequence). The CDR3 DNA is TGTGCCTGGGGCAGGTCCTATAATTCACCCCTCCACTTT. Its protein is CAWGRSYNSPLHF. The variable domain in full, with the rest retrieved from reference TRBV30 and TRBJ1-6, is SQTIHQWPATLVQPVGSPLSLECTVEGTSNPNLYWYRQAAGRGLQLLFYSVGIGQISSEVPQNLSASRPQDRQFILSSKKLLLSDSGFYLCAWGRSYNSPLHFGNGTRLTVT.

The chain couples TRBV5-8 to TRBJ1-5, with 8 bases aligning to TRBD1. CDR3 size: 14 residues. J gave up 7 bases and V 4 bases, and 7 bases lay outside the gene matches. Germline-derived CDR1 and CDR2 are SGHTS and YDEGEE. Written as DNA, the CDR3 is TGTGCCAGCAGCCCCGGACAGGGTGGACAGCCCCAGCATTTT. Translated: CASSPGQGGQPQHF.

J is TRBJ2-7 and V is TRBV2; 11 bases agree with TRBD1. Unmatched junction bases numbered 7, after V lost 6 bases and J lost 9 bases. CDR1 and CDR2 (germline): SNHLY, FYNNEI. This CDR3 has 13 residues. DNA for the CDR3: TGTGCCAGCAGAATCCGGACAGGGGGCCCGCAGTACTTC. Its translation is CASRIRTGGPQYF. Variable domain in full (rest from reference TRBV2 and TRBJ2-7): EPEVTQTPSHQVTQMGQEVILRCVPISNHLYFYWYRQILGQKVEFLVSFYNNEISEKSEIFDDQFSVERPDGSNFTLKIRSTKLEDSAMYFCASRIRTGGPQYFGPGTRLTVT.

This clone was picked up a small number of times. The chain links TRBV7-3 to TRBJ2-7; the match to TRBD2 covers 13 bases. V lost 5 bases to trimming and J lost 5 bases; unmatched junction nucleotides: 3. CDR3 length equals 14 residues. Germline V gives CDR1 SGHTA, CDR2 FQGTGA. The CDR3: CASSTSGGADEQYF. CDR3 DNA: TGTGCCAGCAGCACTAGCGGGGGGGCGGACGAGCAGTACTTC.

The gene calls are TRBV27 and TRBJ1-4; the D gene is possibly TRBD1 (5 bases). Trimming took off 0 bases at V and 7 bases at J, with 12 bases between the two ends. The CDR3 runs to 15 residues. CDR1 and CDR2 (germline): MNHEY, SMNVEV (reference sequence). The CDR3 coding sequence is TGTGCCAGCAGTTTATCTTGGGGGGTGGGTGAAAAACTGTTTTTT. Its translation is CASSLSWGVGEKLFF.

This rearrangement joins TRBV6-6 to TRBJ1-1, with a tentative D call TRBD1 (6 bases). The CDR3 spans 15 residues. Germline CDR1 and CDR2: MNHNY and SVGAGI (reference sequence). The germline V and J ends were trimmed by 10 bases and 4 bases, with 22 bases remaining between them. The CDR3 coding sequence is TGTGCCACACAAAGCCTCGGGGGGCCGGGCACTGAAGCTTTCTTT. Encoded protein: CATQSLGGPGTEAFF.

The V gene is TRBV6-1, the J gene TRBJ2-5, with D tentatively TRBD2 (5 bases). The CDR3 runs to 11 residues. The germline V and J ends were trimmed by 8 bases and 5 bases, with 9 bases remaining between them. The V gene's germline CDR1 is MNHNS and CDR2 SASEGT. The CDR3: CASPGVETQYF. CDR3 coding DNA: TGTGCCAGCCCCGGGGTGGAGACCCAGTACTTC.

This clone appeared a few times. The V gene is TRBV30, the J gene TRBJ2-7, with TRBD1 matching 8 bases. The V segment lost 3 bases and the J segment 3 bases; nucleotides outside the gene matches: 10. Germline CDR1 and CDR2: GTSNPN and SVGIG (reference sequence). The CDR3 has 15 residues. CDR3: CAWSARQGSNYEQYF. The CDR3 DNA reads TGTGCCTGGAGCGCCCGACAGGGGTCGAACTACGAGCAGTACTTC.

The chain is built from TRBV6-1 and TRBJ1-1; 9 nucleotides align to TRBD1. The CDR3 loop spans 15 amino acids. The J segment lost 1 base and the V segment lost 7 bases, leaving 7 bases of the junction unmatched. From germline, CDR1 is MNHNS and CDR2 SASEGT. This chain's CDR3 is CASIRQGVWNTEAFF. The CDR3, as DNA: TGTGCCAGCATTCGACAGGGGGTGTGGAACACTGAAGCTTTCTTT.

The rearrangement links TRBV9 to TRBJ2-7, with TRBD2 as a possible D gene (6 bases). Trimming pared 4 bases from V and 2 bases from J, leaving 13 bases between. CDR1 SGDLS and CDR2 YYNGEE come from the germline V gene. The CDR3 consists of 14 residues. The CDR3 DNA is TGTGCCAGCAGCCTTAGCGGAGGGACCTACGAGCAGTACTTC. Encoded protein: CASSLSGGTYEQYF.

The gene calls are TRBV27 and TRBJ1-3; unclear D gene. The CDR3 is 14 amino acids. In germline, CDR1 is MNHEY, CDR2 SMNVEV (reference sequence). With 3 bases removed from V and 0 bases from J, the gap between germline ends came to 6 bases. In DNA form, the CDR3 reads TGTGCCAGCAGTTTCACAAACTCTGGAAACACCATATATTTT. It codes for CASSFTNSGNTIYF.

The chain links TRBV5-3 to TRBJ1-5; 8 bases are a match to TRBD1. TRBV5-3 is an ORF, and what it does is uncertain. Trimming removed 0 bases from V and 0 bases from J; junction bases left unmatched: 17. CDR3 length equals 21 residues. The CDR3, as DNA: TGTGCCAGAAGCTTGGAGGCACAGGGGGTTGGGGTGAGGTATAGCAATCAGCCCCAGCATTTT. Its protein product is CARSLEAQGVGVRYSNQPQHF.

The chain employs TRBV5-6 and TRBJ1-2; 7 bases align to TRBD1. V shed 3 bases and J 4 bases; nucleotides not matched to a gene: 3. The germline V gene encodes CDR1 SGHDT and CDR2 YYEEEE. There are 13 residues in the CDR3. CDR3: CASSSTGAYGYTF. Here the CDR3 DNA reads TGTGCCAGCAGCTCCACAGGGGCCTATGGCTACACCTTC.

J is TRBJ2-5 and V is TRBV7-7; the match to TRBD2 covers 7 bases. Germline V lookup: CDR1 SSHAT, CDR2 FNYEAQ (reference sequence). CDR3 length: 15 residues. J was trimmed by 3 bases and V by 1 base; bases with no gene match: 5. The CDR3 DNA is TGTGCCAGCAGCTTAGAGCGCGGGGGAAAAGAGACCCAGTACTTC. Translated: CASSLERGGKETQYF.

The chain uses TRBV6-5 and TRBJ1-2; 9 positions agree with TRBD1. CDR1 MNHEY and CDR2 SVGAGI come from the germline V gene. Trimming took 7 bases from V and 1 from J; bases not matched to a gene: 7. The length of the CDR3 is 15 residues. DNA of the CDR3: TGTGCCAGCAAACGCCGGACAGGGGATAACTATGGCTACACCTTC. Translating gives CASKRRTGDNYGYTF.

This chain joins TRBV19 and TRBJ2-7; no clear D gene. V was trimmed by 5 bases and J by 1 base, leaving 9 bases between them. CDR1 and CDR2 (germline): LNHDA, SQIVND (reference sequence). The CDR3 loop spans 13 amino acids. This CDR3 is CASSRTVSYEQYF. In DNA, the CDR3 is TGTGCCAGTAGTCGAACGGTGTCCTACGAGCAGTACTTC.

The chain combines TRBV10-3 with TRBJ2-1; no clear D gene. Germline CDR1 and CDR2: ENHRY and SYGVKD. The V and J ends lost 3 bases and 5 bases respectively, with 8 bases between them. The CDR3 covers 13 residues. The CDR3 here is CAISDSSDNEQFF. The CDR3 bases are TGTGCCATCAGTGATTCTAGTGACAATGAGCAGTTCTTC.

J is TRBJ2-5 and V is TRBV6-6; 11 nucleotides agree with TRBD2. In germline, CDR1 is MNHNY, CDR2 SVGAGI (reference sequence). The CDR3 spans 13 residues. V shed 2 bases and J 14 bases; nucleotides not matched to a gene: 7. DNA for the CDR3: TGTGCCAGCAGTTACAGGGGGGGGACTAGCGGTTACTTC. It codes for CASSYRGGTSGYF.

The gene calls are TRBV9 and TRBJ2-5, with 8 bases aligning to TRBD2. This CDR3 is 15 amino acids long. The V and J ends lost 3 bases and 4 bases, in that order; junction bases with no gene match: 8. Germline V gene data show CDR1 as SGDLS and CDR2 as YYNGEE. This CDR3 reads CASSEGPGGRETQYF. CDR3 coding DNA: TGTGCCAGCAGCGAGGGACCGGGGGGGAGAGAGACCCAGTACTTC.

This clone was detected only once. This rearrangement joins TRBV7-2 to TRBJ1-1; a possible D gene is TRBD1 (5 bases). The CDR3 length is 14 residues. Germline V gene data show CDR1 as SGHTA and CDR2 as FQGNSA. The V end lost 4 bases, the J end lost 5 bases, and 14 bases lay between the germline ends. DNA for the CDR3: TGTGCCAGCAGCTACCGGGTCGGGGGGACTGAAGCTTTCTTT. It translates to CASSYRVGGTEAFF.

V and J are TRBV18 and TRBJ1-3; possibly TRBD1 for D (5 bases). V lost 6 bases and J 4 bases, leaving 16 bases between the germline ends. Germline V gives CDR1 KGHSH, CDR2 LQKENI. The CDR3 runs 15 residues. The CDR3 nucleotides are TGTGCCAGCTCTACCCATGTCGGACACGGAAACACCATATATTTT. It translates to CASSTHVGHGNTIYF.

The chain joins TRBV9 to TRBJ2-2; 7 positions agree with TRBD1. The CDR3 totals 16 residues. CDR1 is SGDLS, CDR2 YYNGEE, per germline. The ends lost 3 bases at V and 0 bases at J; junction bases unmatched: 5. CDR3 bases: TGTGCCAGCAGCGGACAGGGTGCTCCGAACACCGGGGAGCTGTTTTTT. Amino acids: CASSGQGAPNTGELFF. The full variable domain, with the rest looked up from reference TRBV9 and TRBJ2-2, is DSGVTQTPKHLITATGQRVTLRCSPRSGDLSVYWYQQSLDQGLQFLIQYYNGEERAKGNILERFSAQQFPDLHSELNLSSLELGDSALYFCASSGQGAPNTGELFFGEGSRLTVL.

This sequence joins TRBV6-1 and TRBJ1-1, with 8 positions matching TRBD1. With 7 bases clipped from V and 1 base from J, the junction kept 5 bases outside the gene matches. This CDR3 spans 14 amino acids. CDR1 MNHNS and CDR2 SASEGT come from the germline V gene. CDR3 loop: CASNRQGRNTEAFF. DNA for the CDR3: TGTGCCAGCAACCGACAGGGGAGGAACACTGAAGCTTTCTTT.

This clone has more than one count but fewer than ten. The V gene is TRBV6-5, the J gene TRBJ1-4; D possibly corresponds to TRBD1 (5 bases). V was cut by 2 bases and J by 15 bases, with 13 bases left in between. This CDR3 region has 12 residues. The germline V gene encodes CDR1 MNHEY and CDR2 SVGAGI. CDR3 bases: TGTGCCAGCAGTTACATGGGGGGATCGTTGTTTTTT. Amino acid sequence: CASSYMGGSLFF.

V is TRBV6-1 and J is TRBJ2-3, with 8 bases matching TRBD2. The V gene's germline CDR1 is MNHNS and CDR2 SASEGT. The CDR3 length is 15 residues. J gave up 8 bases and V 1 base, and 8 bases lay outside the gene matches. CDR3 loop: CASSEVNGGAGTQYF. CDR3 bases: TGTGCCAGCAGTGAAGTAAACGGGGGGGCGGGTACGCAGTATTTT.

The J gene is TRBJ2-2, the V gene TRBV28; weak D call: TRBD1 (6 bases). Germline V gene data show CDR1 as MDHEN and CDR2 as SYDVKM. Trimming cost V 2 bases and J 5 bases, with 9 bases left between them. This CDR3 has 14 residues. The CDR3 spells CASSLNRVTGELFF. The CDR3 DNA is TGTGCCAGCAGTTTAAACAGGGTAACCGGGGAGCTGTTTTTT.

V usage is TRBV2 and J usage is TRBJ1-5, with TRBD1 matching over 8 bases. J gave up 4 bases and V 5 bases, and 4 bases lay outside the gene matches. Germline CDR1 SNHLY, CDR2 FYNNEI. This CDR3 contains 14 residues. Here the CDR3 reads CASSQGAWNQPQHF. The CDR3 bases are TGTGCCAGCAGTCAGGGGGCTTGGAATCAGCCCCAGCATTTT. The full variable domain, with the rest looked up from reference TRBV2 and TRBJ1-5, is EPEVTQTPSHQVTQMGQEVILRCVPISNHLYFYWYRQILGQKVEFLVSFYNNEISEKSEIFDDQFSVERPDGSNFTLKIRSTKLEDSAMYFCASSQGAWNQPQHFGDGTRLSIL.

Only a few counts were recorded for this clone. The V gene is TRBV9, the J gene TRBJ1-3, with D hard to call. Trimming pared 1 base from V and 0 bases from J, leaving 11 bases between. The length of the CDR3 is 16 residues. The germline CDR1 and CDR2 sequences are SGDLS and YYNGEE. CDR3 sequence (DNA): TGTGCCAGCAGCGTATTGCCAGGTGACTCTGGAAACACCATATATTTT. Protein sequence: CASSVLPGDSGNTIYF.

As DNA, the CDR3 is TGTGCCAGCAGTGTCCCAGGGTGGGAGACCCAGTACTTC. It translates to CASSVPGWETQYF. The rearrangement uses TRBV2 and TRBJ2-5, with D perhaps TRBD1 (5 bases). The CDR3 is 13 amino acids. Trimming cost V 4 bases and J 5 bases, with 11 bases left between them. The germline gives CDR1 SNHLY, CDR2 FYNNEI.

This clone appeared a single time. This rearrangement joins TRBV5-4 to TRBJ2-7, with 7 bases identical to TRBD1. The ends lost 0 bases at V and 2 bases at J; junction bases unmatched: 2. The CDR3 loop spans 14 amino acids. Germline CDR1 is SGHNT and CDR2 is YYREEE (reference sequence). The CDR3 protein is CASSLETGTYEQYF. CDR3 bases: TGTGCCAGCAGCTTGGAGACAGGGACCTACGAGCAGTACTTC.